This TCR beta chain was recorded in a study of blood T cell repertoires in COVID-19. Clones were read by immunoSEQ multiplex PCR, and TCRdb kept only the in-frame ones, dropping some. The sample includes more than 60,000 clones, roughly 89% of them seen just once. The CDR3 has 19 amino acids. CDR1 is MNHNS, CDR2 SASEGT, per germline. V shed 4 bases and J shed 2 bases, with 24 bases lying between them. This sequence originates from a human donor in a cohort sampled during active COVID-19. The chain links TRBV6-1 to TRBJ1-3, with a weak D call TRBD1 (6 bases). Sequencing was performed on peripheral blood. CDR3 residues: CASSALQGYISGPGNTIYF. CDR3 nucleotide sequence: TGTGCCAGCAGTGCGTTACAGGGATATATCTCCGGGCCTGGAAACACCATATATTTT.